Listed below are T cell receptor beta chains from one sample, sequenced in a study of T cell repertoires in cytomegalovirus infection. The antigens these receptors bind are not known. TCRdb ran MiXCR on the reads and lists one entry per CDR3 protein. The table lists tens of thousands of distinct CDR3 sequences, 20% of them singletons, with around 70% in the top ten. The material was CD8+ T cells from cultured PBMCs, obtained from culture after CMV antigen stimulation. Every receptor here comes from a human donor in good health (CMV status not recorded). Some clones in this sample may be carry-over from other donors' samples. CDR3s include the opening cysteine and the closing phenylalanine or tryptophan. Each record gives: clone size, D gene, J gene, V gene, CDR3 protein, CDR3 DNA. The D gene is left open where the match is weak. Rows may omit the clone size; those that give it use once, few, many or a size class.

>-|-|TRBJ2-3|TRBV3-1
CASSQIASVGTDTQYF
TGTGCCAGCAGCCAAATAGCTAGCGTTGGTACAGATACGCAGTATTTT
>few|TRBD1|TRBJ2-1|TRBV27
CASSLSSGGNEQFF
TGTGCCAGCAGTTTATCGTCAGGGGGCAATGAGCAGTTCTTC
>-|-|TRBJ1-1|TRBV7-8
CASSLLGPGLNTEAFF
TGTGCCAGCAGCCTCCTAGGACCTGGACTGAACACTGAAGCTTTCTTT
>few|TRBD2|TRBJ2-3|TRBV10-3
CAISRPGGSTDTQYF
TGTGCCATCAGCCGCCCGGGAGGAAGCACAGATACGCAGTATTTT
>few|TRBD1|TRBJ2-3|TRBV6-5
CASSHPDRGSTQYF
TGTGCCAGCAGCCATCCAGACAGGGGGTCCACGCAGTATTTT
>-|TRBD1|TRBJ2-2|TRBV6-1
CASSGTGGPGTGELFF
TGTGCCAGCAGTGGGACAGGGGGCCCGGGAACCGGGGAGCTGTTTTTT
>few|-|TRBJ1-1|TRBV6-5
CASPTALTAEAFF
TGTGCCAGCCCGACTGCCCTTACTGCTGAAGCTTTCTTT
>few|-|TRBJ1-2|TRBV12-3/TRBV12-4
CASSLDQRGNYGYTF
TGTGCCAGCAGTTTAGATCAGAGGGGTAACTATGGCTACACCTTC
>few|TRBD1|TRBJ1-1|TRBV3-1
CASSQGQGITEAFF
TGTGCCAGCAGCCAGGGACAGGGTATCACTGAAGCTTTCTTT
>-|-|TRBJ2-1|TRBV7-2
CASSLAAGQQFF
TGTGCCAGCAGCTTGGCCGCGGGACAGCAGTTCTTC